One TCR beta chain is described in this entry. TCRdb keeps only in-frame clones here, not all; method: immunoSEQ multiplex PCR. The data hold some 300,000 clones, with 90% observed a single time. These data belong to a study of blood T cell repertoires in COVID-19. Study context: Sample material is recorded as cDNA or gDNA derived from T cells, B-cell-depleted T cells, or PBMCs.

V was clipped by 2 bases and J by 6 bases; unmatched bases: 4. CDR3 size: 15 residues. Germline-derived CDR1 and CDR2 are KGHDR and SFDVKD. The cohort comprised adults aged about 18 to 89 years residing in under 30 US areas. Categorization into cohorts depended on clinical history that participants reported. The sample was PBMCs or T cells enriched from blood (not recorded which). The receptor was isolated from a woman younger than 35 with acute COVID-19. This sequence joins TRBV24-1 and TRBJ1-2; the match to TRBD1 covers 11 bases. The CDR3 sequence is CATSDSRTGGNGYTF. The CDR3, as DNA: TGTGCCACCAGTGATTCCAGGACAGGGGGCAATGGCTACACCTTC.